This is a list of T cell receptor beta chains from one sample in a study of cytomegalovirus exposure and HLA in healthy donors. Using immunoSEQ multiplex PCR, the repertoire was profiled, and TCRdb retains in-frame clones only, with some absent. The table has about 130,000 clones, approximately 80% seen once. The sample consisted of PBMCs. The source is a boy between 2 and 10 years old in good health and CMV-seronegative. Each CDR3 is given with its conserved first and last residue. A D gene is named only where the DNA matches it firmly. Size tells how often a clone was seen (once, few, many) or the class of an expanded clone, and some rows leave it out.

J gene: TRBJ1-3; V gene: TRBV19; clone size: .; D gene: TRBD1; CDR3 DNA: TGTGCCAGTAGTATCGGGACAGAGACGCTCTCTGGAAACACCATATATTTT; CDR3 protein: CASSIGTETLSGNTIYF
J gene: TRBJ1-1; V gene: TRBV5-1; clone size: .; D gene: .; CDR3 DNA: TGCGCCAGCAGCCACACAGGGCACGACACTGAAGCTTTCTTT; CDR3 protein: CASSHTGHDTEAFF
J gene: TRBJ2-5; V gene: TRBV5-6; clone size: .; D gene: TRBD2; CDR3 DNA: TGTGCCAGCAGCTTGGGACTAGCGGGAGGAGAGACCCAGTACTTC; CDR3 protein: CASSLGLAGGETQYF
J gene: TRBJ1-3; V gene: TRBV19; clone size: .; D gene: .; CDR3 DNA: TGTGCCAGTTCAGGGGCCCTCTCTGGAAACACCATATATTTT; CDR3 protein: CASSGALSGNTIYF
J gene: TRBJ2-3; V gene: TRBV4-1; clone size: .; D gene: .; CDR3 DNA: TGCGCCAGCAGCCCCGGCCACCAGGAGGGTAACACAGATACGCAGTATTTT; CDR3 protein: CASSPGHQEGNTDTQYF
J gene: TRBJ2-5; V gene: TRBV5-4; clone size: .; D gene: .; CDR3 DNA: TGTGCCAGCAGTCTCTACCCGGCTGGGACACGAGAAGAAGAGACCCAGTACTTC; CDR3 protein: CASSLYPAGTREEETQYF
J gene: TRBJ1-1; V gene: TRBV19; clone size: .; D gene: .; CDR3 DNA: TGTGCCAGTAGCTCTACTACAATGAACACTGAAGCTTTCTTT; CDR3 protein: CASSSTTMNTEAFF
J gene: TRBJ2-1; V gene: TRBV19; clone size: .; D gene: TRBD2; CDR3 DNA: TGTGCCAGTAATGCCTACCCAGGACTAGCCGGCCGCTACAATGAGCAGTTCTTC; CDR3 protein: CASNAYPGLAGRYNEQFF
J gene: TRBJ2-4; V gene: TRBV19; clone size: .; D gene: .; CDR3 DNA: TGTGCCAGTAGTATCACACAGGGTGGGGACAAAAACATTCAGTACTTC; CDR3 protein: CASSITQGGDKNIQYF
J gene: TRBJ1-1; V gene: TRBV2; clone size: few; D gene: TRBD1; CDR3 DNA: TGTGCCAGCAGACTAAAACGACAGGGATTGAAGACTGAAGCTTTCTTT; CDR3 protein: CASRLKRQGLKTEAFF
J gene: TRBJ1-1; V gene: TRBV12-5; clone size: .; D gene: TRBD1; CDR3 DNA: TGTGCTAGTGTTCGACAGGGGAGCACTGAAGCTTTCTTT; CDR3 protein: CASVRQGSTEAFF
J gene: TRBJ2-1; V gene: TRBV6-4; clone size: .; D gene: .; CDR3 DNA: TGTGCCAGCAGTGAAGCGGCCTACAATGAGCAGTTCTTC; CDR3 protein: CASSEAAYNEQFF
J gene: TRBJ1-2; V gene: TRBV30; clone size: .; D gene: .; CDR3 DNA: TGTGCCTGGAGTGTACCCAGGATCCCAAACTATGGCTACACCTTC; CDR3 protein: CAWSVPRIPNYGYTF
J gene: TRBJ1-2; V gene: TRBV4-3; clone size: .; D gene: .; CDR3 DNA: TGCGCCAGCAGCCAAGAATGGACCGCCGGGGTCTATGGCTACACCTTC; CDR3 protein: CASSQEWTAGVYGYTF
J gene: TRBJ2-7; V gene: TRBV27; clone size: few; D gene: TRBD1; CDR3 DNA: TGTGCCAGCGGCTTCGGACAGGGTTTTTACGAGCAGTACTTC; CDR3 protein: CASGFGQGFYEQYF
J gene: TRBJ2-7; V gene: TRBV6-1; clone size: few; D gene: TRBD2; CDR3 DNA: TGTGCCAGCAGTGACCACGATGGCGGGGGGCCCAACGAGCAGTACTTC; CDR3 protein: CASSDHDGGGPNEQYF
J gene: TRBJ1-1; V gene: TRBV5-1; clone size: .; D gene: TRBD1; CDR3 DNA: TGCGCCAGCAGCTTGGGACAGGGCTCTGAAGCTTTCTTT; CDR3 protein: CASSLGQGSEAFF
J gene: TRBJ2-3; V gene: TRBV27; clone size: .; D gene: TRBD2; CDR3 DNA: TGTGCCAGCAGATATGGACTAGCGGGAATCACAGATACGCAGTATTTT; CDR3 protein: CASRYGLAGITDTQYF
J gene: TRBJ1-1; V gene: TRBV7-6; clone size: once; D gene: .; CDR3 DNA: TGTGCCAGCAGCTTATCTCTCCGCACTGAAGCTTTCTTT; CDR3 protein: CASSLSLRTEAFF
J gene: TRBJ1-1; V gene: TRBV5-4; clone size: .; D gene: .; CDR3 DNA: TGTGCCAGCAGTTCCCCAATGAACACTGAAGCTTTCTTT; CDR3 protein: CASSSPMNTEAFF
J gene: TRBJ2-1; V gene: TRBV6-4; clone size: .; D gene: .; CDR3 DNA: TGTGCCAGCAGTGTGAGTCAGGGGAGTCTCAATGAGCAGTTCTTC; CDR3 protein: CASSVSQGSLNEQFF
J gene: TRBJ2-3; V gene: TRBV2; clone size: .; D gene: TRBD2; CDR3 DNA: TGTGCCAGCAGGTTACCGGGACTAGCGGGAGTGGGATATACGCAGTATTTT; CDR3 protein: CASRLPGLAGVGYTQYF
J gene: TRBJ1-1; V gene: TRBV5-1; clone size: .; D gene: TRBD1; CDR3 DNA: TGCGCCAGCAGCTTGCCCGTAGGGAAAGACAGGGGATACTACACTGAAGCTTTCTTT; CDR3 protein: CASSLPVGKDRGYYTEAFF
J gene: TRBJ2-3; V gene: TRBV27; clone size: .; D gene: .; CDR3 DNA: TGTGCCAGCAGCCCTTTTGGCCCCAATACGCAGTATTTT; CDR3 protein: CASSPFGPNTQYF
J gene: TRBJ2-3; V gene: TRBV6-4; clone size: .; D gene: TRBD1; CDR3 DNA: TGTGCCAGCAGTGACGGGACAGGGACCACAGATACGCAGTATTTT; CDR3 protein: CASSDGTGTTDTQYF
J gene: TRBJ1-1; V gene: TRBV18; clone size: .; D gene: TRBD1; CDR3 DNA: TGTGCCAGCTCACCGGAGACAGGGGGCAGTGAAGCTTTCTTT; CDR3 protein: CASSPETGGSEAFF
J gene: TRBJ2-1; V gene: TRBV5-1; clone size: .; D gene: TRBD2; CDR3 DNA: TGCGCCAGCGGTAGCGGGGTATACAATGAGCAGTTCTTC; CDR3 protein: CASGSGVYNEQFF
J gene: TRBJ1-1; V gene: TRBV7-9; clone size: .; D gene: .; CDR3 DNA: TGTTCCAGCAGCTCAGCAGGAGGGACTGAAGCTTTCTTT; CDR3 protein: CSSSSAGGTEAFF
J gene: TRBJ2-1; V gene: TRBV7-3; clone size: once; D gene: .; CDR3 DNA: TGTGCCAGCAGCTGGACAACCTACAATGAGCAGTTCTTC; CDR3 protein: CASSWTTYNEQFF
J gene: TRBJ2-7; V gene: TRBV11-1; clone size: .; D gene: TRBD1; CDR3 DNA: TGTGCCAGCAGCTCAGGGGGTCTTCCCTACGAGCAGTACTTC; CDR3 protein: CASSSGGLPYEQYF
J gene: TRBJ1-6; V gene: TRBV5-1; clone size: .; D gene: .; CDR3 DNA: TGCGCCAGCAGCTTGGAGGGGTGGGGTTCACCCCTCCACTTT; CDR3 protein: CASSLEGWGSPLHF
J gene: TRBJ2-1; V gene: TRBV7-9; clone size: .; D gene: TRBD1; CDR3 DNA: TGTGCCAGCAGCTCCATACAGGGGGGAGATGAGCAGTTCTTC; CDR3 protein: CASSSIQGGDEQFF
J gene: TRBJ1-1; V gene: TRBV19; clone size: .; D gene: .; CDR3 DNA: TGTGCCAGTAGTATAGGGGGAGATGAAGCTTTCTTT; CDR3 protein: CASSIGGDEAFF
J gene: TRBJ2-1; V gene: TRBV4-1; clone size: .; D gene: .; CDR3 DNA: TGCGCCAGCACCAAAGGCGGAGTACCGGGGAATGAGCAGTTCTTC; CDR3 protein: CASTKGGVPGNEQFF
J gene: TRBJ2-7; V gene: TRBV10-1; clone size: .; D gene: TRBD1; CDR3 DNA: TGCGCCAGCAGGACAGGGGGCTACGAGCAGTACTTC; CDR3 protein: CASRTGGYEQYF
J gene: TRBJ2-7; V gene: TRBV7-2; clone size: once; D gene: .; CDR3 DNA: TGTGCCAGCAGCTTCCCAGGGATCTCCTACGAGCAGTACTTC; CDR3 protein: CASSFPGISYEQYF
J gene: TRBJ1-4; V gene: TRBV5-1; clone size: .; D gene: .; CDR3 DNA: TGCGCCAGACACGTCGGGGGGCCGCCTAATGAAAAACTGTTTTTT; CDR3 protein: CARHVGGPPNEKLFF
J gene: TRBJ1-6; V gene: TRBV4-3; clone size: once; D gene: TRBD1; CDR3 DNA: TGCGCCAGCAGCCAAGTACAGGGGACAAGTAATTCACCCCTCCACTTT; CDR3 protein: CASSQVQGTSNSPLHF
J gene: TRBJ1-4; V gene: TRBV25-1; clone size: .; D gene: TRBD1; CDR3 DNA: TGTGCCAGCAGCATTTGGGACAGGAATGAAAAACTGTTTTTT; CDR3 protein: CASSIWDRNEKLFF
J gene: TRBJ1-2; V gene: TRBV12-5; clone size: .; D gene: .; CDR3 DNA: TGTGCTAGTGGTTTGCCGACAGCTTACTATGGCTACACCTTC; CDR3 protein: CASGLPTAYYGYTF
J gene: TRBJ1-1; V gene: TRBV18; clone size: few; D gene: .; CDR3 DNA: TGTGCCAGCTCACCAGGGGGGAGTGGTGAAGCTTTCTTT; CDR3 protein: CASSPGGSGEAFF
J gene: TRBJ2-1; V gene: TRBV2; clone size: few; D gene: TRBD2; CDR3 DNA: TGTGCCAGCAGTGGGGGACTAGCGGGAGGGGACTTCAATGAGCAGTTCTTC; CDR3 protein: CASSGGLAGGDFNEQFF
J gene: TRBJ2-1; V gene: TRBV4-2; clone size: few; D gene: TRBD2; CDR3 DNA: TGTGCCAGCAGCCAAGGACTAGCGGGGGATTACAATGAGCAGTTCTTC; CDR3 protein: CASSQGLAGDYNEQFF
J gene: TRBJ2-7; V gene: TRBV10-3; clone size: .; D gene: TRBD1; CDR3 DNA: TGTGCCATCAGTGAAAACCGGGACAGGGCCGCCTACGAGCAGTACTTC; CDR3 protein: CAISENRDRAAYEQYF
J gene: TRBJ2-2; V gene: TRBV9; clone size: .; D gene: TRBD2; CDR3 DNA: TGTGCCAGCAGCCCGCAGCGGGAGTGGACCGGGGAGCTGTTTTTT; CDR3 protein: CASSPQREWTGELFF
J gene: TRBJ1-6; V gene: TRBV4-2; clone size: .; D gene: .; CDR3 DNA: TGTGCCAGCAGCCAAGATCCGAGGCGGCCGATTCATTCACCCCTCCACTTT; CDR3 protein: CASSQDPRRPIHSPLHF
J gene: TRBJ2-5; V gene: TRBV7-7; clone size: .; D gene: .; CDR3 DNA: TGTGCTAGCAGCTTAAAACTAGAAGAGACCCAGTACTTC; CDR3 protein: CASSLKLEETQYF
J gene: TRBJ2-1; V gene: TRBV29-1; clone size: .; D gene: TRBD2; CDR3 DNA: TGCAGCCCCAGACTAGCGGAGAGCTCCTACAATGAGCAGTTCTTC; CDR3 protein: CSPRLAESSYNEQFF
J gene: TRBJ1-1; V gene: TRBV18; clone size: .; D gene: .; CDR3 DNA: TGTGCCAGCTCACCAGGGAAGGGGTACACTGAAGCTTTCTTT; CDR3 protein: CASSPGKGYTEAFF